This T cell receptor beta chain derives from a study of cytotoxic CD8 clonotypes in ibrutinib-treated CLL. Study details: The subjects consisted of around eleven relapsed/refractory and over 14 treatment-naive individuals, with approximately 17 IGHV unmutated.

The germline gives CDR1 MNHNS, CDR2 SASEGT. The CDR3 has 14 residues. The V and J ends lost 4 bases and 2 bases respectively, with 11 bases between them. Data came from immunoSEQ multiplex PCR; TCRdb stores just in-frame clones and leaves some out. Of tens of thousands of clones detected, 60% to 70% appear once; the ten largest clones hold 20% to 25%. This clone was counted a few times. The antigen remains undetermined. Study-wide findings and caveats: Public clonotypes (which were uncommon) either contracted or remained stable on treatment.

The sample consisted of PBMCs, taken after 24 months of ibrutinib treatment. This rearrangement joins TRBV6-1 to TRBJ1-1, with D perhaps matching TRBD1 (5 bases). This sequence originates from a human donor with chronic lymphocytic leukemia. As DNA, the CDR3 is TGTGCCAGCAGTGTACTAGGGGTCAACACTGAAGCTTTCTTT. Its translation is CASSVLGVNTEAFF.